These 17 T cell receptor beta chains were all obtained from the same sample, sequenced in a study of technical replicates of blood from a few donors. TCRdb's copy holds only in-frame clones and misses some; the assay was immunoSEQ multiplex PCR. The sample has some 66,000 clones; 95% to 98% are singletons. Sequencing used T cells isolated from PBMCs. These receptors were taken from a human donor in good health.

The J gene is TRBJ1-2, the V gene TRBV19; 7 bases are a match to TRBD1. CDR3 length: 16 amino acids. In germline, CDR1 is LNHDA, CDR2 SQIVND (reference sequence). With 8 bases clipped from V and 0 bases from J, the junction kept 12 bases outside the gene matches. As DNA, the CDR3 is TGTGCCAGTTCGGCAGGGGACAGCGCCTCTAACTATGGCTACACCTTC. Its translation: CASSAGDSASNYGYTF.

CDR3 loop: CASIETGPQETQYF. The CDR3 coding sequence is TGTGCCAGCATAGAGACAGGGCCCCAAGAGACCCAGTACTTC. The chain links TRBV2 to TRBJ2-5; 7 positions match TRBD1. V dropped 7 bases and J dropped 1; count of bases not matched to a gene: 6. This CDR3 is 14 amino acids long. Germline V gene sequence: CDR1 SNHLY, CDR2 FYNNEI. Drawing the rest from reference TRBV2 and TRBJ2-5, the complete variable domain is EPEVTQTPSHQVTQMGQEVILRCVPISNHLYFYWYRQILGQKVEFLVSFYNNEISEKSEIFDDQFSVERPDGSNFTLKIRSTKLEDSAMYFCASIETGPQETQYFGPGTRLLVL.

The chain uses TRBV5-6 and TRBJ1-2; TRBD1 agrees at 10 bases. Germline trimming cut 4 bases from V and 8 bases from J; bases unmatched to any gene: 11. The germline V gene encodes CDR1 SGHDT and CDR2 YYEEEE. The CDR3 has 15 amino acids. CDR3 sequence reads: CASSDTGQGIFGYTF. The CDR3 DNA sequence: TGTGCCAGCAGCGATACGGGACAGGGGATCTTCGGCTACACCTTC.

This chain joins TRBV11-2 and TRBJ1-1; 7 bases align to TRBD1. The CDR3 loop spans 17 amino acids. The trim removed 6 bases at V and 6 bases at J, leaving 19 bases unmatched. Germline V gene sequence: CDR1 SGHAT, CDR2 FQNNGV. CDR3 sequence: CASRSIRDRGNSAEAFF. Written as DNA, the CDR3 is TGTGCCAGCAGGTCGATCCGGGACAGAGGGAACTCGGCTGAAGCTTTCTTT.

This chain uses TRBV5-5 with TRBJ2-7, with D possibly matching TRBD1 (6 bases). Per the germline V gene, CDR1 is SGHKS and CDR2 is YYEKEE (reference sequence). This CDR3 is 15 amino acids long. V lost 4 bases and J 0 bases, leaving 14 bases between the germline ends. CDR3 loop: CASSGGGKSSYEQYF. CDR3 DNA: TGTGCCAGCAGCGGGGGCGGCAAGAGCTCCTACGAGCAGTACTTC.

V gene TRBV5-1 combines with J gene TRBJ2-6, with D tentatively TRBD1 (6 bases). The germline V gene encodes CDR1 SGHRS and CDR2 YFSETQ. The CDR3 extends over 18 amino acids. V dropped 0 bases and J dropped 0 bases, with 13 bases sitting between them. CDR3: CASSLERGYLSGANVLTF. The DNA for the CDR3 is TGCGCCAGCAGCTTGGAGAGGGGGTACCTCTCTGGGGCCAACGTCCTGACTTTC.

V gene TRBV5-8 combines with J gene TRBJ1-5; D unresolved. The ends were cut back, 1 base at V and 4 bases at J, with 9 bases in the middle. Germline loops: CDR1 SGHTS, CDR2 YDEGEE. The length of the CDR3 is 14 residues. The chain's CDR3 is CASSLRHLNQPQHF. DNA for the CDR3: TGTGCCAGCAGCTTGCGTCACCTAAATCAGCCCCAGCATTTT.

This clone was counted a single time. The J gene is TRBJ1-1, the V gene TRBV7-8; tentative D call: TRBD1 (5 bases). Germline V gene lookup returns CDR1 SGHVS and CDR2 FQNEAQ. The CDR3 covers 18 residues. V was clipped by 1 base and J by 4 bases, with 22 bases between them. The CDR3 loop is CASSLEEGPYKGLTEAFF. Here the CDR3 DNA reads TGTGCCAGCAGCTTAGAGGAGGGCCCGTACAAGGGGCTCACTGAAGCTTTCTTT.

CDR3 protein: CASSFYNSGQETQYF. The DNA of the CDR3 is TGTGCCAGCAGCTTTTATAACTCCGGCCAAGAGACCCAGTACTTC. The rearrangement uses TRBV7-9 and TRBJ2-5; no clear D gene. Germline-derived CDR1 and CDR2 are SEHNR and FQNEAQ (reference sequence). The V and J ends lost 3 bases and 1 base respectively, with 12 bases between them. The CDR3 has 15 amino acids. The complete variable domain, with remaining parts taken from reference TRBV7-9 and TRBJ2-5, reads DTGVSQNPRHKITKRGQNVTFRCDPISEHNRLYWYRQTLGQGPEFLTYFQNEAQLEKSRLLSDRFSAERPKGSFSTLEIQRTEQGDSAMYLCASSFYNSGQETQYFGPGTRLLVL.

The rearrangement links TRBV19 to TRBJ1-2; D may be TRBD1 (6 bases). There are 13 residues in the CDR3. The V end lost 5 bases, the J end lost 5 bases, and 12 bases lay between the germline ends. Per the germline V gene, CDR1 is LNHDA and CDR2 is SQIVND (reference sequence). The DNA of the CDR3 is TGTGCCAGTAGTCAACACCAGGGGTATGGCTACACCTTC. Its protein is CASSQHQGYGYTF.

The rearrangement joins TRBV28 to TRBJ2-3; TRBD2 matches 7 bases. The ends lost 6 bases at V and 2 bases at J; junction bases unmatched: 8. The CDR3 length is 15 residues. Looked up from germline, CDR1 is MDHEN and CDR2 is SYDVKM. The DNA of the CDR3 is TGTGCCAGCAGAAGCCCCGGGACTAACACAGATACGCAGTATTTT. Its translation is CASRSPGTNTDTQYF.

This clone was seen just once. This chain connects TRBV9 to TRBJ1-6; no reliable D call. CDR3 size: 15 residues. V shed 4 bases and J shed 1 base, with 9 bases lying between them. CDR1 is SGDLS and CDR2 is YYNGEE in the germline V gene. CDR3 loop: CASSTLQSYNSPLHF. DNA of the CDR3: TGTGCCAGCAGCACCCTTCAGTCCTATAATTCACCCCTCCACTTT.

The rearrangement links TRBV7-9 to TRBJ1-1; a possible D gene is TRBD1 (5 bases). V lost 8 bases to trimming and J lost 10 bases, with 20 bases between them. Germline V gives CDR1 SEHNR, CDR2 FQNEAQ (reference sequence). CDR3 length: 13 residues. The CDR3 spells CASSTEKTLRAFF. The CDR3 DNA follows: TGTGCCAGCTCGACAGAAAAAACACTGAGAGCTTTCTTT.

J is TRBJ1-5 and V is TRBV5-6; 8 bases are a match to TRBD1. V gave up 4 bases and J gave up 6 bases; unmatched junction bases: 6. CDR3 length: 14 amino acids. CDR1 and CDR2 from the germline V gene are SGHDT and YYEEEE. The CDR3: CASSHGQGSQPQHF. Here the CDR3 DNA reads TGTGCCAGCAGCCATGGACAGGGATCTCAGCCCCAGCATTTT.

The chain employs TRBV15 and TRBJ1-5; 8 bases line up with TRBD1. The CDR3 sequence is 15 residues long. Germline CDR1 reads LNHNV; CDR2 reads YYDKDF (reference sequence). V was pared by 0 bases and J by 4 bases, with 2 bases of the junction left unmatched. CDR3 sequence: CATSRETGGNQPQHF. In DNA, the CDR3 is TGTGCCACCAGCAGAGAAACAGGGGGGAATCAGCCCCAGCATTTT.

V gene TRBV18 combines with J gene TRBJ2-7; possibly TRBD1 for D (5 bases). Trimming took 4 bases from V and 2 from J, leaving 15 bases between them. Germline V gene data show CDR1 as KGHSH and CDR2 as LQKENI. This CDR3 region has 15 residues. The CDR3 nucleotides read TGTGCCAGCTCACTGCGATTAGACAGAACCTACGAGCAGTACTTC. Translation: CASSLRLDRTYEQYF.

The CDR3, as DNA: TGTGCCAGCAGAAGAGGGTCTGGGGCCAACGTCCTGACTTTC. This gives the protein CASRRGSGANVLTF. This rearrangement joins TRBV6-5 to TRBJ2-6; tentative D call: TRBD2 (5 bases). V was pared by 6 bases and J by 1 base, with 7 bases between. This CDR3 region has 14 residues. Germline CDR1 is MNHEY and CDR2 is SVGAGI.